A single T cell receptor beta chain is shown here with its context. This CDR3 has 14 residues. Germline values: CDR1 LNHDA, CDR2 SQIVND (reference sequence). Losses at the gene ends were 7 bases for V and 12 bases for J; bases not matched to a gene: 13. This entry comes from a study of T cell changes during pregnancy in multiple sclerosis. Repertoires were generated with immunoSEQ multiplex PCR, while TCRdb's copy carries only in-frame clones and drops some. The table has 50,000 or so clones, approximately 90% seen once. The chain links TRBV19 to TRBJ1-1; TRBD1 matches 11 bases. Material: CD8+ T cells from peripheral blood mononuclear cells, obtained after pregnancy. The TCR was taken from a female donor with multiple sclerosis, enrolled in a pregnancy study. The CDR3 coding sequence is TGTGCCAGTACTTATTCCCCGGGACAGGGGGGACCTTTCTTT. It codes for CASTYSPGQGGPFF.